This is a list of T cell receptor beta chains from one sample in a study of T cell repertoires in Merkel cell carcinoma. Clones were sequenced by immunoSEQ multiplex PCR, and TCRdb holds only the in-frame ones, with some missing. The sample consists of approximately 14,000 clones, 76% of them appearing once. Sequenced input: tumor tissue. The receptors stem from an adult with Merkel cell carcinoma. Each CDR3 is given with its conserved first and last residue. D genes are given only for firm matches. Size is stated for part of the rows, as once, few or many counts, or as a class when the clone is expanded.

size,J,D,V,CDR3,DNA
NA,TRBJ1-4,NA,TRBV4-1,CASSQLREKLFF,TGCGCCAGCAGCCAGCTTAGGGAAAAACTGTTTTTT
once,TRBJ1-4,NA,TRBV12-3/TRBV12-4,CASSLRGDEKLFF,TGTGCCAGCAGTTTAAGGGGGGATGAAAAACTGTTTTTT
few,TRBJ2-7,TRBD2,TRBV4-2,CASSQEAGGPLREQYF,TGTGCCAGCAGCCAAGAGGCGGGGGGGCCCCTCCGCGAGCAGTACTTC
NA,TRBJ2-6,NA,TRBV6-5,CAAQGGSGANVLTF,TGTGCCGCCCAAGGCGGGTCCGGGGCCAACGTCCTGACTTTC
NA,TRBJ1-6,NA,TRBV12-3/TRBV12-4,CASSFQSDSPLHF,TGTGCCAGCAGTTTCCAATCCGATTCACCCCTCCACTTT
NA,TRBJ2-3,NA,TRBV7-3,CASSSQSDTQYF,TGTGCCAGCAGCTCCCAGTCAGATACGCAGTATTTT
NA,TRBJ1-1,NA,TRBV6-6,CASSSTVTGMNTEAFF,TGTGCCAGCAGCTCTACCGTAACAGGGATGAACACTGAAGCTTTCTTT
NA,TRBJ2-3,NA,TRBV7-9,CASGGGTDTQYF,TGTGCCAGCGGAGGGGGTACAGATACGCAGTATTTT
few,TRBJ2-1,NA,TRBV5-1,CASSLEKRDEQFF,TGCGCCAGCAGCTTAGAAAAGAGGGATGAGCAGTTCTTC
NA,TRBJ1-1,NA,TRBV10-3,CAISGVNTEAFF,TGTGCCATCAGTGGAGTTAACACTGAAGCTTTCTTT
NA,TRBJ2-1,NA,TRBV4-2,CASSQHRNSDTSSYNEQFF,TGTGCCAGCAGCCAACACAGAAATTCGGACACCAGCTCCTACAATGAGCAGTTCTTC
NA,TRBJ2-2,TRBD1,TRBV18,CASSLGQGDTGELFF,TGTGCCAGCTCACTGGGACAGGGTGACACCGGGGAGCTGTTTTTT
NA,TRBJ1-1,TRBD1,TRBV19,CASSILANDRGGAFF,TGTGCCAGTAGTATATTGGCAAACGACAGGGGGGGAGCTTTCTTT
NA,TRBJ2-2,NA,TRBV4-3,CASSRGDLQGANTGELFF,TGCGCCAGCAGCCGAGGAGACCTTCAGGGCGCGAACACCGGGGAGCTGTTTTTT
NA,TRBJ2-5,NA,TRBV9,CASSAEGVQETQYF,TGTGCCAGCAGCGCCGAGGGGGTCCAAGAGACCCAGTACTTC
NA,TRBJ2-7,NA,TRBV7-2,CASSLSQGLSYEQYF,TGTGCCAGCAGCTTAAGCCAGGGTCTCTCCTACGAGCAGTACTTC
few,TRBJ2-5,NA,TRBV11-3,CASSLSRANQETQYF,TGTGCCAGCAGCTTATCGCGGGCCAACCAAGAGACCCAGTACTTC
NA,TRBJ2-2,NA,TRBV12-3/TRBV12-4,CASSSSNTGELFF,TGTGCCAGCAGTTCTAGTAACACCGGGGAGCTGTTTTTT
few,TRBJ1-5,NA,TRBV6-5,CASSSQENQPQHF,TGTGCCAGCAGTTCGCAGGAAAATCAGCCCCAGCATTTT
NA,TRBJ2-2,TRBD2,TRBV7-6,CASSLALAGGTNTGELFF,TGTGCCAGCAGCTTAGCTCTAGCGGGGGGGACGAACACCGGGGAGCTGTTTTTT
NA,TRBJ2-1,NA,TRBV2,CASSESGGSYNEQFF,TGTGCCAGCAGTGAATCTGGGGGCAGCTACAATGAGCAGTTCTTC
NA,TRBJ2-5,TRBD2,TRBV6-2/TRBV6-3,CASSYSTTSGNQETQYF,TGTGCCAGCAGTTACTCTACGACTAGCGGGAACCAAGAGACCCAGTACTTC
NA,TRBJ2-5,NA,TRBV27,CASSRDNQETQYF,TGTGCCAGCAGCCGGGACAACCAAGAGACCCAGTACTTC
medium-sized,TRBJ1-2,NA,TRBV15,CATSREAANYGYTF,TGTGCCACCAGCAGAGAGGCAGCGAACTATGGCTACACCTTC
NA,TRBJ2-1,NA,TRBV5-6,CASSAGAGWGFNEQFF,TGTGCCAGCAGCGCCGGCGCGGGTTGGGGTTTCAATGAGCAGTTCTTC
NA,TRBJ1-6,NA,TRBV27,CASSQGTTYNSPLHF,TGTGCCAGCAGTCAGGGGACAACCTATAATTCACCCCTCCACTTT
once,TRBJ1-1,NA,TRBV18,CASSPAQITEAFF,TGTGCCAGCTCACCGGCACAGATCACTGAAGCTTTCTTT
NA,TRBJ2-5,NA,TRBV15,CATSRGAGIETQYF,TGTGCCACCAGCAGAGGCGCGGGAATCGAGACCCAGTACTTC
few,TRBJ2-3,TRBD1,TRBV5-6,CASSLVTGQITDTQYF,TGTGCCAGCAGCTTAGTTACGGGACAGATCACAGATACGCAGTATTTT
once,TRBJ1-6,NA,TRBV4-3,CASSQDGGGDSPLHF,TGCGCCAGCAGCCAAGATGGAGGGGGTGACTCACCCCTCCACTTT
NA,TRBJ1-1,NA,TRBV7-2,CASSWKGETEAFF,TGTGCCAGCAGCTGGAAAGGGGAAACTGAAGCTTTCTTT
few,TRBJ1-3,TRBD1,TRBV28,CASRSGDRVTGNTIYF,TGTGCCAGCAGGTCCGGGGACAGGGTGACCGGAAACACCATATATTTT
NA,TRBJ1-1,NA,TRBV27,CASRENTEAFF,TGTGCCAGCAGAGAGAACACTGAAGCTTTCTTT
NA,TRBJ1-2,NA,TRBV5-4,CASSPSKEGYGYTF,TGTGCCAGCAGCCCATCTAAGGAGGGCTATGGCTACACCTTC
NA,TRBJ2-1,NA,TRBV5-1,CASSLAGETSSYNEQFF,TGCGCCAGCAGCTTGGCGGGAGAAACAAGCTCCTACAATGAGCAGTTCTTC
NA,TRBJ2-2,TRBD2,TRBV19,CASAGLAVNTGELFF,TGTGCCAGTGCGGGACTAGCGGTGAACACCGGGGAGCTGTTTTTT
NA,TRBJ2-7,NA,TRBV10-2,CASRPDAAPTPEQYF,TGCGCCAGCAGGCCCGACGCGGCTCCTACACCCGAGCAGTACTTC
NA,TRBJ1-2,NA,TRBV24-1,CATSDYRDGYTF,TGTGCCACCAGTGATTACAGAGACGGCTACACCTTC
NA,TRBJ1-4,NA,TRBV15,CATSRGGGGPTKLFF,TGTGCCACCAGCAGAGGGGGAGGCGGCCCCACAAAGCTGTTTTTT
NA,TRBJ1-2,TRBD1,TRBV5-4,CAARTGGLYGYTF,TGTGCCGCAAGGACAGGGGGCTTGTATGGCTACACCTTC
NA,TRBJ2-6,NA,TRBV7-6,CASSPHQRSGANVLTF,TGTGCCAGCAGTCCACACCAGAGATCTGGGGCCAACGTCCTGACTTTC
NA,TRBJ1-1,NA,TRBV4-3,CASSQVEANTEAFF,TGCGCCAGCAGCCAAGTTGAGGCGAACACTGAAGCTTTCTTT
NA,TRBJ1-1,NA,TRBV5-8,CASSHRSENTEAFF,TGTGCCAGCAGCCACAGGTCCGAGAACACTGAAGCTTTCTTT
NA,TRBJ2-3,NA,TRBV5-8,CASSFGDTQYF,TGTGCCAGCAGCTTCGGGGATACGCAGTATTTT
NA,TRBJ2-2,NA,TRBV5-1,CASSLEGGRGTGELFF,TGCGCCAGCAGCTTGGAGGGGGGGCGAGGCACCGGGGAGCTGTTTTTT
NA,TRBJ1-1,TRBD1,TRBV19,CASSIMGTGNTEAFF,TGTGCCAGTAGTATCATGGGGACAGGGAACACTGAAGCTTTCTTT
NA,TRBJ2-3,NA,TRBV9,CASSNPQGGGTDTQYF,TGTGCCAGCAGCAACCCACAGGGGGGAGGGACAGATACGCAGTATTTT
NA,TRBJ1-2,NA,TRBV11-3,CASSFVEGFGYTF,TGTGCCAGCAGCTTCGTGGAGGGTTTTGGCTACACCTTC
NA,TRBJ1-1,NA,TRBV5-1,CASSLPPNTEAFF,TGCGCCAGCAGCTTGCCACCGAACACTGAAGCTTTCTTT
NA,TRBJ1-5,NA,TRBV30,CAWTPDSNQPQHF,TGTGCCTGGACCCCGGATAGCAATCAGCCCCAGCATTTT
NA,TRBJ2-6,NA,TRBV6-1,CASSEPGQSSGANVLTF,TGTGCCAGCAGTGAACCGGGGCAAAGCTCTGGGGCCAACGTCCTGACTTTC